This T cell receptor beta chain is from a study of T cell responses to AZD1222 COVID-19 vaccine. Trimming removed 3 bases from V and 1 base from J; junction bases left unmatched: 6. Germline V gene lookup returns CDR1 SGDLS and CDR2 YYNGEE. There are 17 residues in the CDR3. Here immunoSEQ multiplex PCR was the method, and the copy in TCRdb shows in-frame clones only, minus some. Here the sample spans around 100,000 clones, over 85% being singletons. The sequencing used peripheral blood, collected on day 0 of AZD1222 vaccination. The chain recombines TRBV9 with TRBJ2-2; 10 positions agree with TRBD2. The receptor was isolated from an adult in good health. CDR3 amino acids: CASSARWTSGNTGELFF. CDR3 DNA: TGTGCCAGCAGCGCCCGATGGACTAGCGGGAACACCGGGGAGCTGTTTTTT. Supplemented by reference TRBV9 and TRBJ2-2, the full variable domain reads DSGVTQTPKHLITATGQRVTLRCSPRSGDLSVYWYQQSLDQGLQFLIQYYNGEERAKGNILERFSAQQFPDLHSELNLSSLELGDSALYFCASSARWTSGNTGELFFGEGSRLTVL.